This passage covers 29 T cell receptor beta chains from one sample sequenced in a study of blood T cell repertoires in COVID-19. Sequenced by immunoSEQ multiplex PCR; TCRdb stores in-frame clones only, minus some. Of 140,000 to 150,000 clones detected, approximately 83% appear once; the ten largest clones hold 6.5% to 9.5%. Input material: peripheral blood. The source of these receptors is a woman aged 60-75 years with COVID-19, enrolled during active disease.

The chain couples TRBV24-1 to TRBJ2-1, with 8 bases aligning to TRBD1. CDR3 length equals 14 residues. Trimming cost V 10 bases and J 7 bases; bases outside gene matches: 11. The germline gives CDR1 KGHDR, CDR2 SFDVKD. For the CDR3, the DNA is TGTGCCACGTCCGGGGCAGGGGGCGGGAATGAGCAGTTCTTC. Translating gives CATSGAGGGNEQFF.

V and J are TRBV18 and TRBJ1-4, with D possibly matching TRBD1 (5 bases). Between the trimmed V and J ends, which lost 3 bases and 8 bases, there was a span of 16 bases. The CDR3 extends over 15 amino acids. CDR1 is KGHSH and CDR2 is LQKENI in the germline V gene. CDR3 bases: TGTGCCAGCTCACCGGCCCAAGACAGTAAGGAAAAACTGTTTTTT. Protein sequence: CASSPAQDSKEKLFF.

The genes are TRBV29-1 and TRBJ1-5; 7 positions agree with TRBD1. The CDR3 spans 13 residues. Per the germline V gene, CDR1 is SQVTM and CDR2 is ANQGSEA. Trimming removed 4 bases from V and 6 bases from J; junction bases left unmatched: 6. As DNA, the CDR3 is TGCAGCGTTGCTACAGGGGTGGGTCAGCCCCAGCATTTT. Its protein product is CSVATGVGQPQHF.

As for this clone: One end of the junction varies from germline; a read error may be responsible. V gene TRBV29-1 combines with J gene TRBJ2-7; 7 nucleotides align to TRBD1. This CDR3 has 13 amino acids. Germline CDR1 is SQVTM and CDR2 is ANQGSEA. In DNA, the CDR3 is TGCAGCGCTGAATCAGGGGGCTCCTACGAGCAGTACTTC. Protein sequence: CSAESGGSYEQYF.

This chain connects TRBV5-1 to TRBJ1-5; the D is unclear. Looked up from germline, CDR1 is SGHRS and CDR2 is YFSETQ. Trimming left V 2 bases short and J 5 bases short, with 17 bases between. CDR3 size: 16 residues. The CDR3 spells CASSLSGGGEDQPQHF. The CDR3 nucleotides are TGCGCCAGCAGCTTAAGTGGAGGAGGAGAAGATCAGCCCCAGCATTTT. The complete variable domain, with remaining parts taken from reference TRBV5-1 and TRBJ1-5, reads KAGVTQTPRYLIKTRGQQVTLSCSPISGHRSVSWYQQTPGQGLQFLFEYFSETQRNKGNFPGRFSGRQFSNSRSEMNVSTLELGDSALYLCASSLSGGGEDQPQHFGDGTRLSIL.

V usage is TRBV3-1 (or the pseudogene TRBV3-2) and J usage is TRBJ1-1; 10 nucleotides agree with TRBD1. V lost 4 bases to trimming and J lost 1 base; unmatched junction nucleotides: 3. Germline V gene sequence: CDR1 LGHDT, CDR2 YNNKEL (reference sequence). This CDR3 has 15 amino acids. The CDR3 DNA reads as TGTGCCAGCAGCCCCAGGGACAGGGGGAACACTGAAGCTTTCTTT. Its protein product is CASSPRDRGNTEAFF.

The CDR3 DNA is TGTGCCAGCAGTAAACAGGGGATCGACACCGGGGAGCTGTTTTTT. It translates to CASSKQGIDTGELFF. V usage is TRBV6-4 and J usage is TRBJ2-2, with 7 bases that match TRBD1. Germline CDR1 is MRHNA and CDR2 is SNTAGT. CDR3 size: 15 residues. The J segment lost 3 bases and the V segment lost 5 bases, leaving 6 bases of the junction unmatched.

The V gene is TRBV19, the J gene TRBJ1-1; D not certain. V lost 3 bases, J lost 3 bases, and 8 bases lay in between. CDR3 length equals 13 residues. Germline V gene data show CDR1 as LNHDA and CDR2 as SQIVND (reference sequence). The CDR3 spells CASSMGRHTEAFF. The CDR3 DNA reads TGTGCCAGTAGTATGGGCAGACACACTGAAGCTTTCTTT.

This chain uses TRBV4-1 with TRBJ1-3; D possibly corresponds to TRBD1 (6 bases). The length of the CDR3 is 17 residues. Germline V CDR1 and CDR2: MGHRA, YSYEKL. The V end was cut by 1 base, the J end by 8 bases, with 21 bases between. This CDR3 is CASSQAPSQGIVDTIYF. The CDR3 DNA is TGCGCCAGCAGCCAAGCTCCCTCCCAGGGGATAGTGGACACCATATATTTT.

The V gene is TRBV5-1, the J gene TRBJ2-3; D perhaps matches TRBD2 (6 bases). Germline lookup yields CDR1 SGHRS and CDR2 YFSETQ. The CDR3 sequence is 15 residues long. V gave up 4 bases and J gave up 1 base, with 13 bases separating them. The CDR3 reads CASSLSGLGTDTQYF. The DNA of the CDR3 is TGCGCCAGCAGCCTTAGCGGTCTGGGCACAGATACGCAGTATTTT.

The V gene is TRBV6-6, the J gene TRBJ1-5, with a possible D match to TRBD1 (5 bases). The CDR3 covers 15 residues. Germline lookup yields CDR1 MNHNY and CDR2 SVGAGI (reference sequence). With 2 bases removed from V and 3 bases from J, the gap between germline ends came to 11 bases. CDR3 region: CASSYRQGLNQPQHF. CDR3 sequence (DNA): TGTGCCAGCAGTTACCGGCAGGGCCTCAATCAGCCCCAGCATTTT.

V usage is TRBV21-1 and J usage is TRBJ1-1. TRBV21-1 is a known pseudogene. The CDR3 runs 16 residues. In DNA, the CDR3 is TGTGCCAGCAGCAAAGAGGGGGGGCCACCGAACACTGAAGCTTTCTTT. This translates into CASSKEGGPPNTEAFF.

The J gene is TRBJ1-6, the V gene TRBV18, with 10 bases aligning to TRBD1. The CDR3 runs to 14 residues. The V segment lost 3 bases and the J segment 7 bases; nucleotides outside the gene matches: 0. Looked up from germline, CDR1 is KGHSH and CDR2 is LQKENI. The CDR3 nucleotides are TGTGCCAGCTCACCGGACAGGGGGAATTCACCCCTCCACTTT. It translates to CASSPDRGNSPLHF. Filled out from reference TRBV18 and TRBJ1-6, the complete variable domain reads NAGVMQNPRHLVRRRGQEARLRCSPMKGHSHVYWYRQLPEEGLKFMVYLQKENIIDESGMPKERFSAEFPKEGPSILRIQQVVRGDSAAYFCASSPDRGNSPLHFGNGTRLTVT.

There are a few counts of this clone. The chain is built from TRBV20-1 and TRBJ1-5; D is unclear. V lost 3 bases to trimming and J lost 3 bases, with 9 bases between them. This CDR3 has 13 amino acids. CDR1 DFQATT and CDR2 SNEGSKA come from the germline V gene (reference sequence). This CDR3 reads CSASGQFNQPQHF. In DNA form, the CDR3 reads TGCAGTGCTAGTGGTCAGTTCAATCAGCCCCAGCATTTT.

The genes are TRBV4-2 and TRBJ2-1, with 9 nucleotides matching TRBD1. The germline gives CDR1 LGHNA, CDR2 YNFKEQ. V trimming: 0 bases; J trimming: 4 bases; junction bases outside the gene matches: 7. CDR3 length: 17 residues. CDR3 amino acids: CASSQEMTGGVYNEQFF. The DNA of the CDR3 is TGTGCCAGCAGCCAAGAAATGACAGGGGGTGTATACAATGAGCAGTTCTTC.

V and J are TRBV18 and TRBJ1-5; D may be TRBD1 (5 bases). Trimming left V 5 bases short and J 1 base short, with 12 bases between. Germline V gene data show CDR1 as KGHSH and CDR2 as LQKENI. There are 15 residues in the CDR3. The CDR3 region has the DNA TGTGCCAGCTCAATAGGACACCTAAGCAATCAGCCCCAGCATTTT. Translated: CASSIGHLSNQPQHF.

This clone came up once. V and J are TRBV12-3 or TRBV12-4 and TRBJ1-6; 7 positions agree with TRBD1. V trimming: 6 bases; J trimming: 9 bases; junction bases outside the gene matches: 2. The CDR3 runs 12 residues. The CDR3 is CASRPGGSPLHF. CDR3 coding DNA: TGTGCCAGCAGACCAGGGGGTTCACCCCTCCACTTT.

Here the CDR3 DNA reads TGTGCCACCAGCAGAGAAGGGGGGAACACTGAAGCTTTCTTT. Protein product: CATSREGGNTEAFF. The V gene is TRBV15, the J gene TRBJ1-1, with D perhaps matching TRBD1 (6 bases). V lost 0 bases to trimming and J lost 1 base, with 6 bases between them. The CDR3 contains 14 residues. Germline loops: CDR1 LNHNV, CDR2 YYDKDF (reference sequence).

This rearrangement joins TRBV9 to TRBJ1-2; maybe TRBD1 (5 bases). Deletions cut 0 bases from V and 3 bases from J, with 9 bases between. The CDR3 has 14 residues. The germline CDR1 and CDR2 sequences are SGDLS and YYNGEE. CDR3 amino acids: CASSVGSRDYGYTF. The CDR3 nucleotides are TGTGCCAGCAGCGTAGGGTCCAGGGACTATGGCTACACCTTC.

This rearrangement joins TRBV12-3 or TRBV12-4 to TRBJ1-1; D not resolved. CDR3 size: 13 residues. Trimming pared 3 bases from V and 1 base from J, leaving 6 bases between. The CDR3 nucleotides read TGTGCCAGCAGTTTCGCGCCGAACACTGAAGCTTTCTTT. This codes for CASSFAPNTEAFF.

The gene calls are TRBV5-5 and TRBJ1-4; 7 bases match TRBD1. The J segment lost 5 bases and the V segment lost 5 bases, leaving 9 bases of the junction unmatched. The CDR3 has 15 amino acids. CDR1 and CDR2 from the germline V gene are SGHKS and YYEKEE (reference sequence). In DNA form, the CDR3 reads TGTGCCAGCAGTTTTCCGGGACAGAGAAATGAAAAACTGTTTTTT. Encoded protein: CASSFPGQRNEKLFF.

The chain recombines TRBV10-2 with TRBJ1-2, with TRBD1 as a possible D gene (6 bases). V shed 0 bases and J shed 4 bases, with 12 bases lying between them. The germline V gene encodes CDR1 WSHSY and CDR2 SAAADI. The CDR3 runs 15 residues. CDR3 residues: CASSESSGASYGYTF. The CDR3 DNA is TGCGCCAGCAGTGAGTCTTCAGGGGCGAGCTATGGCTACACCTTC.

The chain has TRBV5-8 and TRBJ1-2, with unresolved D. CDR3 length: 13 amino acids. The V end lost 0 bases, the J end lost 3 bases, and 6 bases lay between the germline ends. Germline V gene lookup returns CDR1 SGHTS and CDR2 YDEGEE. This chain's CDR3 is CASSLGPDYGYTF. The CDR3 coding sequence is TGTGCCAGCAGCTTGGGGCCAGACTATGGCTACACCTTC.

This clone was recorded a few times. As DNA, the CDR3 is TGTGCCAGCAGTTACTCGAGTCAGGGGGAGGCACCCCTCCACTTT. The encoded protein is CASSYSSQGEAPLHF. The genes are TRBV6-2 or TRBV6-3 and TRBJ1-6; 7 bases are a match to TRBD1. With 0 bases clipped from V and 11 bases from J, the junction kept 7 bases outside the gene matches. Germline CDR1 MNHEY, CDR2 SVGEGT. CDR3 length equals 15 residues.

This clone was seen once. The rearrangement uses TRBV11-2 and TRBJ2-3, with 7 nucleotides matching TRBD1. The CDR3 spans 14 residues. Germline loops: CDR1 SGHAT, CDR2 FQNNGV. V lost 1 base and J lost 5; bases outside the gene matches: 3. DNA of the CDR3: TGTGCCAGCAGCTTAGGACAGGGATTAGATACGCAGTATTTT. The encoded protein is CASSLGQGLDTQYF. Full variable domain (outside the CDR3, taken from reference TRBV11-2 and TRBJ2-3): EAGVAQSPRYKIIEKRQSVAFWCNPISGHATLYWYQQILGQGPKLLIQFQNNGVVDDSQLPKDRFSAERLKGVDSTLKIQPAKLEDSAVYLCASSLGQGLDTQYFGPGTRLTVL.

The chain joins TRBV18 to TRBJ2-1; possibly TRBD2 for D (5 bases). Germline V gives CDR1 KGHSH, CDR2 LQKENI. This CDR3 region has 14 residues. The V gene lost 0 bases and the J gene lost 5 bases, with 8 bases spanning the gap. In DNA form, the CDR3 reads TGTGCCAGCTCACCACCGGACTCGAACAATGAGCAGTTCTTC. As protein: CASSPPDSNNEQFF.

This clone was detected once. The chain recombines TRBV11-2 with TRBJ1-6; a weak D match, TRBD1 (5 bases). V lost 8 bases, J lost 8 bases, and 13 bases lay in between. The CDR3 extends over 13 amino acids. Germline CDR1 SGHAT, CDR2 FQNNGV. Here the CDR3 reads CASGRVSDSPLHF. For the CDR3, the DNA is TGTGCCAGCGGCAGGGTATCGGATTCACCCCTCCACTTT.

This sequence joins TRBV7-6 and TRBJ1-1; TRBD1 matches 10 bases. This CDR3 has 14 residues. The germline gives CDR1 SGHVS, CDR2 FNYEAQ. Unmatched junction bases numbered 4, after V lost 6 bases and J lost 3 bases. CDR3 sequence reads: CASRGGTGDTEAFF. The CDR3, as DNA: TGTGCCAGCAGGGGAGGGACAGGGGACACTGAAGCTTTCTTT. The full variable domain, in which reference TRBV7-6 and TRBJ1-1 provide the parts outside the CDR3, is GAGVSQSPRYKVTKRGQDVALRCDPISGHVSLYWYRQALGQGPEFLTYFNYEAQQDKSGLPNDRFSAERPEGSISTLTIQRTEQRDSAMYRCASRGGTGDTEAFFGQGTRLTVV.

The chain uses TRBV19 and TRBJ1-1; TRBD1 matches at 10 bases. Germline trimming cut 4 bases from V and 1 base from J; bases unmatched to any gene: 12. Germline CDR1 LNHDA, CDR2 SQIVND (reference sequence). The CDR3 totals 18 residues. The CDR3: CASSTPVGQGGSNTEAFF. CDR3 in DNA: TGTGCCAGTAGTACCCCGGTTGGACAGGGGGGTTCGAACACTGAAGCTTTCTTT.